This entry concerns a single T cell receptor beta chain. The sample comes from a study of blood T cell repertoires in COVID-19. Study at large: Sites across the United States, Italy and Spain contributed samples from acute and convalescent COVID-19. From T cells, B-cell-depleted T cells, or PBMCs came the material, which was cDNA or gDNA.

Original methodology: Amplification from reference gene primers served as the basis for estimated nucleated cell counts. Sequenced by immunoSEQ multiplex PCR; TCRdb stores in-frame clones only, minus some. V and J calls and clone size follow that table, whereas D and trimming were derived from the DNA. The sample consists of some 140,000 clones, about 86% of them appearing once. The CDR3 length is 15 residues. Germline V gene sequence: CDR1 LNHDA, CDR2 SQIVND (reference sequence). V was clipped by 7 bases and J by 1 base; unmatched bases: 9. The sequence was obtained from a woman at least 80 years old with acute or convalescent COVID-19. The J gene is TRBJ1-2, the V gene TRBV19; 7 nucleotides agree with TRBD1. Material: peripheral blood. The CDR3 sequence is CASNPDRAINYGYTF. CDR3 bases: TGTGCCAGTAACCCCGACAGGGCGATTAACTATGGCTACACCTTC.